The following is a T cell receptor beta chain sequence with its context. The record originates from a study of blood T cell repertoires in COVID-19. Germline values: CDR1 SNHLY, CDR2 FYNNEI. V was pared by 0 bases and J by 7 bases, with 16 bases between. The CDR3 has 16 residues. Measured with immunoSEQ multiplex PCR; TCRdb has only the in-frame clones, and not every one. The table shows roughly 400,000 clones, with roughly 86% occurring only once. This sequence joins TRBV2 and TRBJ1-5, with D perhaps TRBD1 (5 bases). Material: PBMCs or T cells enriched from blood (not recorded which). The source of this sequence is a woman in her thirties or forties with acute COVID-19. CDR3 DNA: TGTGCCAGCAGTGAAGCGTTTTCAGGGTGGGTCCAGCCCCAGCATTTT. Translating gives CASSEAFSGWVQPQHF.